This T cell receptor beta chain came from a study of blood T cell repertoires in COVID-19. Clones were read by immunoSEQ multiplex PCR, and TCRdb kept only the in-frame ones, dropping some. Counted here are about 200,000 clones, more than 65% occurring once; the ten biggest clones make up approximately 13%. Per the germline V gene, CDR1 is MNHEY and CDR2 is SMNVEV (reference sequence). The CDR3 runs 16 residues. V lost 4 bases, J lost 4 bases, and 8 bases stayed unmatched. This clonotype originated in a human donor in a cohort sampled during active COVID-19. This sequence joins TRBV27 and TRBJ1-2; 11 positions match TRBD1. The sequenced sample was peripheral blood. CDR3 in amino acids: CASSSYPGQGVYGYTF. CDR3 nucleotide sequence: TGTGCCAGCAGTTCCTACCCGGGACAGGGGGTCTATGGCTACACCTTC.